This TCR beta chain originates from a study of blood T cells in healthy people across ages. Donors were healthy Caucasian individuals from Russia aged roughly 6 to 95. PCR was performed a second time for about 7 to 12 cycles using a sample-barcoded 5' primer and a J-beta primer mix. TCRdb reprocessed the 5' RACE reads with MiXCR, giving one entry per CDR3 protein. The repertoire has 850,000 to 950,000 distinct CDR3 sequences, about 28% of them found once; the top ten carry roughly 17%. This sequence originates from a woman of 80 years or more in good health. Sequencing input: blood.

CDR3 in DNA: TGTGCCACCAGCAGAGATGAGTGGCTAGCGGCCCAAGAGACCCAGTACTTC. Translation: CATSRDEWLAAQETQYF. The chain joins TRBV15 to TRBJ2-5, with TRBD2 matching over 7 bases. V dropped 0 bases and J dropped 1; count of bases not matched to a gene: 8. CDR1 LNHNV and CDR2 YYDKDF come from the germline V gene (reference sequence). The CDR3 sequence is 17 residues long.